This T cell receptor beta chain was documented in a study of blood T cell repertoires in COVID-19. About the study: Acute-phase and convalescent COVID-19 samples originated in the United States, Italy and Spain.

Original processing notes: Amplifying reference gene primers gave estimates of nucleated cell counts. The table came from immunoSEQ multiplex PCR; TCRdb's copy has only in-frame clones and leaves some out. D and trimming were read from the DNA, whereas the V and J calls and clone size are those reported in that table. Altogether about 190,000 clones are present, around nine tenths being singletons, with the ten largest covering around an eighth. In germline, CDR1 is MNHEY, CDR2 SVGEGT. This CDR3 comprises 15 residues. The trim removed 2 bases at V and 1 base at J, leaving 4 bases unmatched. Patients from Seattle were sampled longitudinally, starting during active infection.

This sequence originates from a woman in her seventies with COVID-19, enrolled during active disease. Input material: peripheral blood. This chain uses TRBV6-2 or TRBV6-3 with TRBJ1-2, with 7 bases fitting TRBD1. The CDR3 DNA sequence: TGTGCCAGCAGTTACCGGGACAGAATTAACTATGGCTACACCTTC. Residues: CASSYRDRINYGYTF.